Sequencing of this T cell receptor (beta chain) was carried out in a study of T cell changes during pregnancy in multiple sclerosis. Sequencing was performed with immunoSEQ multiplex PCR; in TCRdb, only in-frame clones are kept and a portion is missing. The sample lists 38,000 or so clones; around 90% were seen once. V gave up 2 bases and J gave up 4 bases; unmatched junction bases: 6. The germline V gene has CDR1 MNHNS and CDR2 SASEGT. The CDR3 sequence is 15 residues long. The sequencing here drew on peripheral blood, taken before pregnancy. This TCR derives from a female donor with multiple sclerosis, enrolled in a pregnancy study. The rearrangement links TRBV6-1 to TRBJ2-7; 9 positions agree with TRBD2. This chain's CDR3 is CASSEMTSGPYEQYF. The CDR3 region has the DNA TGTGCCAGCAGTGAAATGACTAGCGGACCGTACGAGCAGTACTTC.